This passage covers 24 T cell receptor beta chains from one sample sequenced in a study of blood T cell repertoires in COVID-19. Sequencing used immunoSEQ multiplex PCR; TCRdb keeps in-frame clones, though not all of them. The repertoire holds around 160,000 clones, with about four fifths as singletons. The specimen sequenced was peripheral blood. The source is a woman over 75 with acute or convalescent COVID-19.

The rearrangement links TRBV25-1 to TRBJ1-1, with a possible D match to TRBD1 (5 bases). Trimming removed 7 bases from V and 3 bases from J, with 12 bases in between. This CDR3 has 13 residues. Germline assignment: CDR1 MGHDK and CDR2 SYGVNS. The CDR3 sequence: CASISDSYTEAFF. The CDR3 DNA follows: TGTGCCAGCATTTCAGACAGTTACACTGAAGCTTTCTTT.

This clone was observed a handful of times. J is TRBJ2-7 and V is TRBV3-1 (or the pseudogene TRBV3-2); TRBD1 agrees at 9 bases. V trimming: 5 bases; J trimming: 2 bases; junction bases outside the gene matches: 16. The CDR3 totals 18 residues. The germline V gene has CDR1 LGHDT and CDR2 YNNKEL (reference sequence). Written as DNA, the CDR3 is TGTGCCAGCAGCTCCGGACAGGGGCCCACCAGCTGGCCCTACGAGCAGTACTTC. This sequence encodes CASSSGQGPTSWPYEQYF.

The chain links TRBV4-2 to TRBJ2-5, with 13 bases aligning to TRBD2. CDR1 and CDR2 (germline): LGHNA, YNFKEQ. V gave up 4 bases and J gave up 5 bases; unmatched junction bases: 4. The CDR3 consists of 15 residues. DNA of the CDR3: TGTGCCAGCAGCCTCGGACTAGCGGGAGCGGAGACCCAGTACTTC. It translates to CASSLGLAGAETQYF.

The V and J genes are TRBV3-1 (or the pseudogene TRBV3-2) and TRBJ2-2; D gene ambiguous. V lost 1 base and J 1 base, leaving 4 bases between the germline ends. Germline values: CDR1 LGHDT, CDR2 YNNKEL (reference sequence). This CDR3 spans 14 amino acids. CDR3 in amino acids: CASSQGLNTGELFF. In DNA form, the CDR3 reads TGTGCCAGCAGCCAAGGGCTGAACACCGGGGAGCTGTTTTTT.

This clone has a handful of counts. The chain recombines TRBV7-9 with TRBJ1-1, with D uncertain. In germline, CDR1 is SEHNR, CDR2 FQNEAQ (reference sequence). V was pared by 0 bases and J by 0 bases, with 8 bases between. The CDR3 extends over 15 amino acids. CDR3 in amino acids: CASSLAVNMNTEAFF. The CDR3 coding sequence is TGTGCCAGCAGCTTAGCGGTCAACATGAACACTGAAGCTTTCTTT.

CDR3 protein: CASRPGGSPYEQYF. The CDR3 nucleotides are TGTGCCAGCAGACCAGGGGGCTCTCCCTACGAGCAGTACTTC. The chain joins TRBV28 to TRBJ2-7; 8 bases fit TRBD1. The CDR3 is 14 amino acids. Germline CDR1 is MDHEN and CDR2 is SYDVKM. V was clipped by 6 bases and J by 2 bases; unmatched bases: 6.

There are a few counts of this clone. The chain recombines TRBV7-9 with TRBJ2-5; D is undetermined. V gave up 5 bases and J gave up 5 bases, with 9 bases separating them. The CDR3 contains 12 residues. CDR1 SEHNR and CDR2 FQNEAQ come from the germline V gene (reference sequence). CDR3 nucleotides: TGTGCCAGCAGCCCAGCCGGGGAGACCCAGTACTTC. Protein: CASSPAGETQYF.

The rearrangement uses TRBV5-1 and TRBJ1-1, with D possibly being TRBD1 (6 bases). The germline gives CDR1 SGHRS, CDR2 YFSETQ. The CDR3 has 14 residues. The V gene lost 5 bases and the J gene lost 1 base, with 12 bases spanning the gap. Here the CDR3 DNA reads TGCGCCAGCAGGGTGACAGGCGGGAACACTGAAGCTTTCTTT. Its translation: CASRVTGGNTEAFF. The full variable domain, in which reference TRBV5-1 and TRBJ1-1 provide the parts outside the CDR3, is KAGVTQTPRYLIKTRGQQVTLSCSPISGHRSVSWYQQTPGQGLQFLFEYFSETQRNKGNFPGRFSGRQFSNSRSEMNVSTLELGDSALYLCASRVTGGNTEAFFGQGTRLTVV.

The CDR3 is CASSLWGGMNTEAFF. CDR3 bases: TGCGCCAGCAGCTTGTGGGGGGGTATGAACACTGAAGCTTTCTTT. This chain links TRBV5-1 with TRBJ1-1; tentatively, D is TRBD1 (5 bases). This CDR3 region has 15 residues. V shed 1 base and J shed 0 bases, with 10 bases lying between them. Looked up from germline, CDR1 is SGHRS and CDR2 is YFSETQ.

CDR3 amino acids: CASSKGQTTTNEKLFF. In DNA form, the CDR3 reads TGTGCCAGCAGTAAGGGACAGACCACAACTAATGAAAAACTGTTTTTT. The genes are TRBV6-6 and TRBJ1-4; 7 bases align to TRBD1. CDR1 is MNHNY, CDR2 SVGAGI, per germline (reference sequence). The CDR3 runs to 16 residues. Losses at the gene ends were 5 bases for V and 0 bases for J; bases not matched to a gene: 6.

The chain has TRBV12-3 or TRBV12-4 and TRBJ1-2; D not resolved. V lost 7 bases and J 4 bases, leaving 10 bases between the germline ends. The CDR3 length is 12 residues. The CDR3, as DNA: TGTGCCAGCACGCCTCGGAGCTATGGCTACACCTTC. This sequence encodes CASTPRSYGYTF.

The rearrangement links TRBV27 to TRBJ1-5, with D hard to call. Trimming removed 6 bases from V and 0 bases from J, with 6 bases in between. The CDR3 runs to 13 residues. Germline CDR1 is MNHEY and CDR2 is SMNVEV (reference sequence). Here the CDR3 DNA reads TGTGCCAGCAGCCGGGATAGCAATCAGCCCCAGCATTTT. It yields the protein CASSRDSNQPQHF.

The chain has TRBV3-1 (or the pseudogene TRBV3-2) and TRBJ1-2, with 10 bases lining up with TRBD1. The length of the CDR3 is 16 residues. Germline V lookup: CDR1 LGHDT, CDR2 YNNKEL (reference sequence). The ends lost 2 bases at V and 2 bases at J; junction bases unmatched: 5. Here the CDR3 DNA reads TGTGCCAGCAGCCAACGGGACAGGGGAGCGAACTATGGCTACACCTTC. Translation gives CASSQRDRGANYGYTF.

This clone was seen a single time. The J gene is TRBJ1-2, the V gene TRBV10-2, with D tentatively TRBD1 (5 bases). The CDR3 runs to 12 residues. With 2 bases removed from V and 13 bases from J, the gap between germline ends came to 14 bases. The V gene's germline CDR1 is WSHSY and CDR2 SAAADI. The CDR3 DNA reads as TGCGCCAGCAGTGAGCCGGGACTCTCCGGCACCTTC. It is translated as CASSEPGLSGTF.

The chain employs TRBV2 and TRBJ2-2; D remains unclear. Trimming stripped 4 bases from V and 6 bases from J, with 9 bases between. CDR3 length equals 13 residues. Germline values: CDR1 SNHLY, CDR2 FYNNEI. CDR3 in DNA: TGTGCCAGCAGTGGGGTGAGCGCCGGGGAGCTGTTTTTT. Residues: CASSGVSAGELFF.

The V and J genes are TRBV5-6 and TRBJ2-7, with 11 bases fitting TRBD1. V lost 4 bases, J lost 6 bases, and 6 bases stayed unmatched. Germline V gene lookup returns CDR1 SGHDT and CDR2 YYEEEE. The CDR3 is 14 amino acids. The CDR3 loop reads CASSPDRGRSEQYF. CDR3 in DNA: TGTGCCAGCAGCCCGGACAGGGGGCGCAGCGAGCAGTACTTC.

The chain links TRBV19 to TRBJ1-2; no clear D. The CDR3 runs 15 residues. Germline CDR1 and CDR2: LNHDA and SQIVND (reference sequence). The ends were cut back, 4 bases at V and 5 bases at J, with 17 bases in the middle. CDR3 region: CASSTQAGGRYGYTF. Here the CDR3 DNA reads TGTGCCAGTAGTACCCAGGCGGGTGGAAGGTATGGCTACACCTTC.

The J gene is TRBJ2-5, the V gene TRBV5-1; possible D gene TRBD1, 5 bases. CDR3 length: 15 amino acids. V was pared by 0 bases and J by 0 bases, with 9 bases between. Germline V lookup: CDR1 SGHRS, CDR2 YFSETQ. The CDR3 bases are TGCGCCAGCAGCTTGGAGCAGGGTTACCAAGAGACCCAGTACTTC. Amino acids: CASSLEQGYQETQYF.

This clone was counted a single time. This chain joins TRBV11-2 and TRBJ2-1; 7 bases fit TRBD1. The germline V gene encodes CDR1 SGHAT and CDR2 FQNNGV. The CDR3 extends over 14 amino acids. J lost 4 bases, V lost 8 bases, and 8 bases had no gene match. CDR3 sequence (DNA): TGTGCCAGCGGCCTAGCAGGGGGATACAATGAGCAGTTCTTC. Residues: CASGLAGGYNEQFF.

This chain uses TRBV30 with TRBJ1-6, with 8 bases fitting TRBD1. V dropped 0 bases and J dropped 0; count of bases not matched to a gene: 4. Germline CDR1 GTSNPN, CDR2 SVGIG (reference sequence). The CDR3 contains 17 residues. CDR3: CAWSVGDRGSYNSPLHF. DNA of the CDR3: TGTGCCTGGAGTGTAGGAGACAGGGGCTCCTATAATTCACCCCTCCACTTT.

Regarding this clone: Other DNA sequences in the sample encode the same CDR3. J is TRBJ2-2 and V is TRBV7-2; tentative D call: TRBD2 (7 bases). The CDR3 extends over 15 amino acids. The germline V gene encodes CDR1 SGHTA and CDR2 FQGNSA. Trimming cost V 5 bases and J 5 bases, with 15 bases left between them. In DNA form, the CDR3 reads TGTGCCAGCAGCCCCGAGGGGGGGCGGACCGGGGAGCTGTTTTTT. Protein product: CASSPEGGRTGELFF. The whole variable domain, remainder taken from reference TRBV7-2 and TRBJ2-2, is GAGVSQSPSNKVTEKGKDVELRCDPISGHTALYWYRQSLGQGLEFLIYFQGNSAPDKSGLPSDRFSAERTGGSVSTLTIQRTQQEDSAVYLCASSPEGGRTGELFFGEGSRLTVL.

The genes are TRBV2 and TRBJ2-5, with 9 bases aligning to TRBD2. From germline, CDR1 is SNHLY and CDR2 FYNNEI. The CDR3 contains 15 residues. Losses at the gene ends were 2 bases for V and 5 bases for J; bases not matched to a gene: 6. The CDR3 DNA reads TGTGCCAGCAGTGAAATAGCGGGAGTCGCTGAGACCCAGTACTTC. Translating it yields CASSEIAGVAETQYF.

This clone was seen only once. One end of the junction fails to match germline, which may point to a read error. The CDR3 region is CASREGGLEAFF. The CDR3 DNA sequence: TGTGCCAGCAGGGAAGGGGGACTTGAAGCTTTCTTT. The V call is TRBV2, the J call TRBJ1-1; TRBD1 might be the D (6 bases). The CDR3 has 12 residues. In germline, CDR1 is SNHLY, CDR2 FYNNEI.

This clone showed up just once. CDR3 region: CASIAGGGTEAFF. The CDR3 bases are TGTGCCAGCATCGCAGGGGGCGGCACTGAAGCTTTCTTT. The chain is built from TRBV28 and TRBJ1-1; 8 nucleotides line up with TRBD1. Germline lookup yields CDR1 MDHEN and CDR2 SYDVKM. The CDR3 has 13 residues. V dropped 7 bases and J dropped 4; count of bases not matched to a gene: 5.